This passage covers 20 T cell receptor beta chains from one sample sequenced in a study of cytomegalovirus exposure and HLA in healthy donors (dated by TCRdb to the late 2010s). Libraries came from the immunoSEQ multiplex PCR assay. A mixture of 60 forward primers for TCR Vbeta segments and 13 reverse primers for TCR Jbeta segments was used in the multiplex PCR. TCRdb took this table from immuneACCESS and kept in-frame rearrangements with V and J called. Such tables lack part of the clones; where checked against another copy, unresolved V genes explain under half of the gap, and the rest is unexplained. The sample data list more than 80,000 clones, and 65% to 80% of these were observed just once. 11% to 15% of the sample lies in the top ten. The sample consisted of PBMCs. Source of these receptors: a woman in her seventies in good health and CMV-seropositive.

This chain connects TRBV11-2 to TRBJ2-7; 12 positions agree with TRBD1. V lost 3 bases and J lost 8; bases outside the gene matches: 8. CDR1 and CDR2 from the germline V gene are SGHAT and FQNNGV. The CDR3 extends over 15 amino acids. CDR3 coding DNA: TGTGCCAGCAGCTTCCCCGGGACAGGGGGCTTGCAGCAGTACTTC. Encoded protein: CASSFPGTGGLQQYF.

V is TRBV5-4 and J is TRBJ2-7, with 8 bases aligning to TRBD2. The V gene's germline CDR1 is SGHNT and CDR2 YYREEE (reference sequence). The CDR3 runs 14 residues. The junction had 5 bases not matched to a gene; V was cut back by 4 bases and J by 2 bases. The CDR3 reads CASSRELAAYEQYF. The DNA of the CDR3 is TGTGCCAGCAGCCGTGAACTAGCGGCCTACGAGCAGTACTTC.

For this clone: The identical CDR3 is also encoded by other nucleotide sequences in the sample. This chain connects TRBV9 to TRBJ2-3; tentatively, D is TRBD1 (6 bases). CDR1 is SGDLS, CDR2 YYNGEE, per germline. The CDR3 contains 15 residues. V was shortened by 0 bases and J by 0 bases, with 8 bases between the two germline ends. This CDR3 reads CASSVVQGSTDTQYF. In DNA form, the CDR3 reads TGTGCCAGCAGCGTAGTTCAGGGGAGCACAGATACGCAGTATTTT.

This clone has a handful of counts. The identical CDR3 is also encoded by other nucleotide sequences in the sample. The chain is built from TRBV4-3 and TRBJ1-1; perhaps TRBD1 as D (5 bases). The germline V gene encodes CDR1 LGHNA and CDR2 YSLEER. This CDR3 has 13 amino acids. The V end was cut by 2 bases, the J end by 4 bases, with 8 bases between. The DNA for the CDR3 is TGCGCCAGCAGCCAACCCGGGGGCACTGAAGCTTTCTTT. It encodes CASSQPGGTEAFF.

The chain links TRBV7-9 to TRBJ2-7; a weak D match, TRBD2 (5 bases). V dropped 5 bases and J dropped 0 bases, with 11 bases sitting between them. This CDR3 contains 14 residues. Germline values: CDR1 SEHNR, CDR2 FQNEAQ (reference sequence). Here the CDR3 DNA reads TGTGCCAGCAGCCCAGGACTGATCTCCTACGAGCAGTACTTC. Translation gives CASSPGLISYEQYF.

This rearrangement joins TRBV30 to TRBJ2-6; possible D gene TRBD1, 5 bases. The CDR3 contains 14 residues. Germline V gene sequence: CDR1 GTSNPN, CDR2 SVGIG (reference sequence). V was shortened by 1 base and J by 4 bases, with 8 bases between the two germline ends. CDR3 bases: TGTGCCTGGAGTGAGGGGCGGGGGGCCAACGTCCTGACTTTC. It codes for CAWSEGRGANVLTF.

This clone has a single count. The chain is built from TRBV7-2 and TRBJ1-4; D unresolved. The V and J ends lost 4 bases and 6 bases respectively, with 9 bases between them. The CDR3 runs to 13 residues. Germline lookup yields CDR1 SGHTA and CDR2 FQGNSA. The CDR3 nucleotides read TGTGCCAGCAGCTCCCCCTTAGATGAAAAACTGTTTTTT. This encodes CASSSPLDEKLFF.

The table lists this clone with a count of one. The J gene is TRBJ2-7, the V gene TRBV5-1, with TRBD1 matching 7 bases. Germline V gives CDR1 SGHRS, CDR2 YFSETQ. CDR3 length: 14 residues. Losses at the gene ends were 0 bases for V and 3 bases for J; bases not matched to a gene: 3. This CDR3 reads CASSLETGFYEQYF. CDR3 DNA: TGCGCCAGCAGCTTGGAGACAGGGTTCTACGAGCAGTACTTC.

This chain connects TRBV15 to TRBJ1-5; no clear D. Per the germline V gene, CDR1 is LNHNV and CDR2 is YYDKDF (reference sequence). This CDR3 contains 15 residues. V was pared by 1 base and J by 0 bases, with 7 bases between. CDR3 protein: CATSRAGSSNQPQHF. As DNA, the CDR3 is TGTGCCACCAGCAGAGCGGGGAGTAGCAATCAGCCCCAGCATTTT.

This sequence joins TRBV6-1 and TRBJ1-4; no reliable D call. The CDR3 runs to 13 residues. V dropped 6 bases and J dropped 4 bases, with 9 bases sitting between them. Germline lookup yields CDR1 MNHNS and CDR2 SASEGT. CDR3 DNA: TGTGCCAGCAGATTGGACTTTAATGAAAAACTGTTTTTT. It codes for CASRLDFNEKLFF.

The chain links TRBV5-1 to TRBJ2-7; 7 bases align to TRBD1. Unmatched junction bases numbered 7, after V lost 4 bases and J lost 3 bases. The length of the CDR3 is 14 residues. Germline V gives CDR1 SGHRS, CDR2 YFSETQ. CDR3 DNA: TGCGCCAGCAGCCAAAACAGGGGTTTCTACGAGCAGTACTTC. Translated, it gives CASSQNRGFYEQYF. Drawing the rest from reference TRBV5-1 and TRBJ2-7, the complete variable domain is KAGVTQTPRYLIKTRGQQVTLSCSPISGHRSVSWYQQTPGQGLQFLFEYFSETQRNKGNFPGRFSGRQFSNSRSEMNVSTLELGDSALYLCASSQNRGFYEQYFGPGTRLTVT.

The chain links TRBV28 to TRBJ2-7; D might be TRBD2 (6 bases). Germline V gene lookup returns CDR1 MDHEN and CDR2 SYDVKM. The CDR3 loop spans 16 amino acids. Trimming left V 6 bases short and J 2 bases short, with 20 bases between. The CDR3 here is CASSHVGVAVTYEQYF. CDR3 sequence (DNA): TGTGCCAGCAGCCACGTAGGGGTAGCGGTTACCTACGAGCAGTACTTC. Together with reference TRBV28 and TRBJ2-7, the CDR3 gives the full variable domain: DVKVTQSSRYLVKRTGEKVFLECVQDMDHENMFWYRQDPGLGLRLIYFSYDVKMKEKGDIPEGYSVSREKKERFSLILESASTNQTSMYLCASSHVGVAVTYEQYFGPGTRLTVT.

Only a few counts were recorded for this clone. This chain connects TRBV6-6 to TRBJ1-2, with D uncertain. CDR1 and CDR2 (germline): MNHNY, SVGAGI (reference sequence). Trimming removed 7 bases at V and 2 bases at J, with 11 bases between. This CDR3 has 13 residues. The CDR3 sequence: CASTVAGNYGYTF. CDR3 sequence (DNA): TGTGCCAGCACCGTCGCGGGAAACTATGGCTACACCTTC.

This chain links TRBV19 with TRBJ2-3, with 10 bases aligning to TRBD1. In germline, CDR1 is LNHDA, CDR2 SQIVND (reference sequence). The CDR3 contains 16 residues. V shed 4 bases and J 1 base; nucleotides not matched to a gene: 5. In DNA form, the CDR3 reads TGTGCCAGTAGTACGACAGGGGGCTTGGGCACAGATACGCAGTATTTT. Translation: CASSTTGGLGTDTQYF.

Regarding this clone: Other nucleotide sequences from this sample produce the same CDR3. The rearrangement joins TRBV5-1 to TRBJ2-3; no clear D. CDR1 and CDR2 from the germline V gene are SGHRS and YFSETQ. The CDR3 spans 12 residues. The V and J ends lost 2 bases and 3 bases respectively, with 4 bases between them. The CDR3 DNA reads TGCGCCAGCAGCTTACATACAGATACGCAGTATTTT. Its protein product is CASSLHTDTQYF.

The chain combines TRBV5-8 with TRBJ2-7; 10 bases are a match to TRBD1. Germline lookup yields CDR1 SGHTS and CDR2 YDEGEE. V lost 2 bases, J lost 3 bases, and 5 bases stayed unmatched. This CDR3 contains 15 residues. For the CDR3, the DNA is TGTGCCAGCAGCTTCTCCGGGACAGGGGACTACGAGCAGTACTTC. This codes for CASSFSGTGDYEQYF. Filled out from reference TRBV5-8 and TRBJ2-7, the complete variable domain reads EAGVTQSPTHLIKTRGQQATLRCSPISGHTSVYWYQQALGLGLQFLLWYDEGEERNRGNFPPRFSGRQFPNYSSELNVNALELEDSALYLCASSFSGTGDYEQYFGPGTRLTVT.

This clone was seen once. This rearrangement joins TRBV5-4 to TRBJ2-1; 9 nucleotides match TRBD2. CDR3 length equals 15 residues. With V trimmed by 4 bases and J by 3 bases, 5 bases remained unmatched. CDR1 is SGHNT and CDR2 is YYREEE in the germline V gene (reference sequence). CDR3: CASSRGLASYNEQFF. In DNA, the CDR3 is TGTGCCAGCAGCCGCGGACTAGCGAGCTACAATGAGCAGTTCTTC. The full variable domain, its missing parts supplied by reference TRBV5-4 and TRBJ2-1, is ETGVTQSPTHLIKTRGQQVTLRCSSQSGHNTVSWYQQALGQGPQFIFQYYREEENGRGNFPPRFSGLQFPNYSSELNVNALELDDSALYLCASSRGLASYNEQFFGPGTRLTVL.

This clone was seen once. The V and J genes are TRBV5-1 and TRBJ1-4, with 9 bases aligning to TRBD1. The CDR3 loop spans 15 amino acids. The junction had 6 bases not matched to a gene; V was cut back by 1 base and J by 8 bases. CDR1 and CDR2 (germline): SGHRS, YFSETQ. In nucleotides, the CDR3 is TGCGCCAGCAGCTTGTCGACAGGGGGTGGGGAAAAACTGTTTTTT. This translates into CASSLSTGGGEKLFF. Looking up the rest from reference TRBV5-1 and TRBJ1-4 gives the full variable domain: KAGVTQTPRYLIKTRGQQVTLSCSPISGHRSVSWYQQTPGQGLQFLFEYFSETQRNKGNFPGRFSGRQFSNSRSEMNVSTLELGDSALYLCASSLSTGGGEKLFFGSGTQLSVL.

This CDR3 reads CASSFTGGLYGYTF. CDR3 sequence (DNA): TGTGCCAGCAGTTTTACAGGGGGCCTCTATGGCTACACCTTC. The V call is TRBV28, the J call TRBJ1-2, with 9 bases lining up with TRBD1. After removal of 3 bases from V and 4 bases from J, the junction contained 3 bases not matched to a gene. This CDR3 comprises 14 residues. Germline-derived CDR1 and CDR2 are MDHEN and SYDVKM.

The chain uses TRBV9 and TRBJ1-2; D might be TRBD1 (5 bases). This CDR3 has 13 residues. V gave up 0 bases and J gave up 6 bases, with 9 bases separating them. Germline CDR1 reads SGDLS; CDR2 reads YYNGEE. CDR3 coding DNA: TGTGCCAGCAGCGTAGAGAAGGGGCATGGCTACACCTTC. Residues: CASSVEKGHGYTF.